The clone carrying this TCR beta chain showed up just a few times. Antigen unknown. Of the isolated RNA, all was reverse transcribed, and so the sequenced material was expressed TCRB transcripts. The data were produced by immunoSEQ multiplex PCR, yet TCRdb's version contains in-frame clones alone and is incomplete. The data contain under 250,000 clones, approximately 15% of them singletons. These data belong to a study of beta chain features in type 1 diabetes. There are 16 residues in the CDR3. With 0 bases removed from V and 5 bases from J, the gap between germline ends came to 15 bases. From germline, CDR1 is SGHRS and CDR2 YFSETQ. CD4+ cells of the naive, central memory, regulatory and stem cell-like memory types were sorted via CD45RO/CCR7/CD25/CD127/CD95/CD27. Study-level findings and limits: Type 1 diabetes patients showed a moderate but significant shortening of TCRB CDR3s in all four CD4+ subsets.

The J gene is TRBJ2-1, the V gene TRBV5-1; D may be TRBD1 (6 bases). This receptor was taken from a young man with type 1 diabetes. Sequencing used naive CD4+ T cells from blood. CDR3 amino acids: CASSLGPGAQNNEQFF. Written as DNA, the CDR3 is TGCGCCAGCAGCTTGGGTCCAGGGGCCCAGAACAATGAGCAGTTCTTC. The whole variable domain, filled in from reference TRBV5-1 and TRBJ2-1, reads KAGVTQTPRYLIKTRGQQVTLSCSPISGHRSVSWYQQTPGQGLQFLFEYFSETQRNKGNFPGRFSGRQFSNSRSEMNVSTLELGDSALYLCASSLGPGAQNNEQFFGPGTRLTVL.